The 2 T cell receptor beta chains reported below all come from one sample, sequenced in a study of blood T cell repertoires in COVID-19. Measured with immunoSEQ multiplex PCR; TCRdb has only the in-frame clones, and not every one. The repertoire includes about 46,000 clones, approximately 90% of them detected once, and approximately 3% sits in the top ten. Sample: peripheral blood. The receptors originated from a middle-aged man with acute or convalescent COVID-19.

J is TRBJ1-1 and V is TRBV27, with 7 nucleotides matching TRBD1. Trimming cost V 8 bases and J 4 bases; bases outside gene matches: 7. The CDR3 length is 13 residues. The V gene's germline CDR1 is MNHEY and CDR2 SMNVEV (reference sequence). DNA for the CDR3: TGTGCCAGCGGACGAGGGGGCGGCACTGAAGCTTTCTTT. Its protein product is CASGRGGGTEAFF.

Only one count was recorded for this clone. The V and J genes are TRBV21-1 and TRBJ2-7; TRBD2 is the table's D call, not checked against the DNA. TRBV21-1 constitutes a pseudogene. The CDR3 runs to 14 residues. CDR3 in DNA: TGTGCCAGCAGCACCACTAGCGGAACCTACGAGCAGTACTTC. It translates to CASSTTSGTYEQYF.